This T cell receptor (beta chain) was identified during a study of shared T cell receptors in the human thymus. Clones were read by immunoSEQ multiplex PCR, and TCRdb kept only the in-frame ones, dropping some. The top ten clones hold around 0.012% of a sample with roughly 560,000 clones, 75% to 85% of them seen once. CDR1 is LGHNA, CDR2 YNFKEQ, per germline. CDR3 length: 15 amino acids. V dropped 5 bases and J dropped 3; count of bases not matched to a gene: 9. These data were also filed under a second study, of human thymus T cells. According to that study: Donation came from healthy Finnish infants having corrective surgery for congenital heart defects.

The rearrangement uses TRBV4-2 and TRBJ2-5; 7 nucleotides align to TRBD2. The receptor was isolated from a boy younger than two with a congenital heart defect. The sample consisted of thymocytes. The CDR3 region is CASSKRREGEETQYF. CDR3 coding DNA: TGTGCCAGCAGCAAAAGGAGGGAGGGAGAAGAGACCCAGTACTTC.